Below, 20 T cell receptor beta chains from the same sample are listed, as sequenced in a study of blood T cell repertoires in COVID-19. The method was immunoSEQ multiplex PCR; TCRdb's version includes in-frame clones alone and lacks a portion of them. The table lists 90,000 to 130,000 clones, 65% to 90% of them singletons. Sequenced material: peripheral blood. Receptors were obtained from a woman aged 60-70 years with acute or convalescent COVID-19.

V is TRBV18 and J is TRBJ2-5, with 7 bases aligning to TRBD1. This CDR3 has 14 amino acids. Germline trimming cut 5 bases from V and 1 base from J; bases unmatched to any gene: 4. In germline, CDR1 is KGHSH, CDR2 LQKENI. CDR3: CASSYGQAQETQYF. CDR3 nucleotide sequence: TGTGCCAGCTCATACGGACAGGCCCAAGAGACCCAGTACTTC.

In DNA form, the CDR3 reads TGCGCCAGCAGCCCCTCGCTGGGACAGGGGGCTTACGAGCAGTACTTC. It specifies CASSPSLGQGAYEQYF. The V call is TRBV5-1, the J call TRBJ2-7; 12 bases are a match to TRBD1. Germline V gene lookup returns CDR1 SGHRS and CDR2 YFSETQ. The CDR3 has 16 residues. Losses at the gene ends were 4 bases for V and 4 bases for J; bases not matched to a gene: 9.

V is TRBV6-2 or TRBV6-3 and J is TRBJ1-1, with D unclear. This CDR3 is built from 15 residues. Germline values: CDR1 MNHEY, CDR2 SVGEGT. The V gene lost 0 bases and the J gene lost 2 bases, with 10 bases spanning the gap. The CDR3 DNA is TGTGCCAGCAGTTACTCGGCAGGCTCAAACACTGAAGCTTTCTTT. It yields the protein CASSYSAGSNTEAFF.

This clone was counted only a few times. V usage is TRBV7-9 and J usage is TRBJ1-4; D gene unclear. The ends were cut back, 6 bases at V and 3 bases at J, with 11 bases in the middle. The CDR3 covers 14 residues. Germline assignment: CDR1 SEHNR and CDR2 FQNEAQ (reference sequence). CDR3 bases: TGTGCCAGCAGTTTTGGCGGCGCTAATGAAAAACTGTTTTTT. Encoded protein: CASSFGGANEKLFF. The full variable domain, its missing parts supplied by reference TRBV7-9 and TRBJ1-4, is DTGVSQNPRHKITKRGQNVTFRCDPISEHNRLYWYRQTLGQGPEFLTYFQNEAQLEKSRLLSDRFSAERPKGSFSTLEIQRTEQGDSAMYLCASSFGGANEKLFFGSGTQLSVL.

The gene calls are TRBV4-1 and TRBJ1-1; D is uncertain. The CDR3 consists of 15 residues. The germline V and J ends were trimmed by 1 base and 6 bases, with 15 bases remaining between them. Germline V gene data show CDR1 as MGHRA and CDR2 as YSYEKL. CDR3 DNA: TGCGCCAGCAGCCAAGTAGGAGGGTTAGAGGCTGAAGCTTTCTTT. It is translated as CASSQVGGLEAEAFF.

The chain recombines TRBV5-1 with TRBJ1-4; TRBD1 agrees at 8 bases. Trimming at V came to 5 bases and at J to 0 bases, leaving 3 bases not matched to a gene. Germline-derived CDR1 and CDR2 are SGHRS and YFSETQ. The CDR3 is made up of 15 amino acids. CDR3: CASRKQGATNEKLFF. The CDR3 DNA reads as TGCGCCAGCAGAAAACAGGGGGCAACTAATGAAAAACTGTTTTTT.

J is TRBJ2-7 and V is TRBV4-2, with 12 bases matching TRBD2. The CDR3 covers 15 residues. Germline V gene sequence: CDR1 LGHNA, CDR2 YNFKEQ. Trimming took 2 bases from V and 6 from J; bases not matched to a gene: 5. The CDR3 DNA is TGTGCCAGCAGCCAACTAGCGGGGGGGTCAGGCGAGCAGTACTTC. Residues: CASSQLAGGSGEQYF.

The rearrangement joins TRBV18 to TRBJ1-5; D is unclear. The ends were cut back, 3 bases at V and 3 bases at J, with 12 bases in the middle. The CDR3 runs to 15 residues. Germline lookup yields CDR1 KGHSH and CDR2 LQKENI. The CDR3 reads CASSPAPPNNQPQHF. CDR3 DNA: TGTGCCAGCTCACCGGCTCCGCCAAACAATCAGCCCCAGCATTTT.

This clone was counted a few times. This chain joins TRBV7-9 and TRBJ1-1; D not resolved. Per germline, CDR1 SEHNR and CDR2 FQNEAQ (reference sequence). Trimming took off 5 bases at V and 1 base at J, with 14 bases between the two ends. The CDR3 has 15 residues. The CDR3 here is CASSPVGERNTEAFF. CDR3 nucleotides: TGTGCCAGCAGCCCCGTTGGGGAGAGGAACACTGAAGCTTTCTTT. The variable domain in full, completed from reference TRBV7-9 and TRBJ1-1, reads DTGVSQNPRHKITKRGQNVTFRCDPISEHNRLYWYRQTLGQGPEFLTYFQNEAQLEKSRLLSDRFSAERPKGSFSTLEIQRTEQGDSAMYLCASSPVGERNTEAFFGQGTRLTVV.

J is TRBJ2-3 and V is TRBV7-8; 7 nucleotides line up with TRBD2. Per germline, CDR1 SGHVS and CDR2 FQNEAQ. V trimming: 5 bases; J trimming: 4 bases; junction bases outside the gene matches: 9. CDR3 length: 15 residues. CDR3 in DNA: TGTGCCAGCAGCCAAGGACTAGAAGCCCCAGATACGCAGTATTTT. The encoded protein is CASSQGLEAPDTQYF.

This clone was detected a few times. This chain connects TRBV24-1 to TRBJ1-1; tentative D call: TRBD1 (5 bases). Germline CDR1 reads KGHDR; CDR2 reads SFDVKD. Between the trimmed V and J ends, which lost 5 bases and 6 bases, there was a span of 15 bases. The CDR3 contains 14 residues. CDR3 coding DNA: TGTGCCACCAGTGGTACAGGAATTAGTGCTGAAGCTTTCTTT. It encodes CATSGTGISAEAFF.

This chain joins TRBV7-9 and TRBJ2-2; D might be TRBD1 (6 bases). The CDR3 contains 15 residues. Germline V gene lookup returns CDR1 SEHNR and CDR2 FQNEAQ (reference sequence). Trimming pared 5 bases from V and 5 bases from J, leaving 15 bases between. The CDR3 DNA follows: TGTGCCAGCAGCGGATCCCAGGGGCTTACCGGGGAGCTGTTTTTT. This encodes CASSGSQGLTGELFF. The full variable domain, rest sourced from reference TRBV7-9 and TRBJ2-2, is DTGVSQNPRHKITKRGQNVTFRCDPISEHNRLYWYRQTLGQGPEFLTYFQNEAQLEKSRLLSDRFSAERPKGSFSTLEIQRTEQGDSAMYLCASSGSQGLTGELFFGEGSRLTVL.

V and J are TRBV5-4 and TRBJ1-3; 11 nucleotides agree with TRBD1. The ends lost 4 bases at V and 2 bases at J; junction bases unmatched: 2. The CDR3 is 15 residues long. Germline V gene data show CDR1 as SGHNT and CDR2 as YYREEE (reference sequence). CDR3 sequence (DNA): TGTGCCAGCAGCGCGGGACAGGGGGCTGGAAACACCATATATTTT. Translation gives CASSAGQGAGNTIYF.

The chain links TRBV30 to TRBJ1-6, with D possibly being TRBD1 (5 bases). Trimming cost V 6 bases and J 1 base, with 16 bases left between them. Germline V gives CDR1 GTSNPN, CDR2 SVGIG (reference sequence). CDR3 size: 16 residues. The CDR3 DNA follows: TGTGCCTGCAGTACGGGGGGAGTGTCCTATAATTCACCCCTCCACTTT. The encoded protein is CACSTGGVSYNSPLHF. The variable domain in full, completed from reference TRBV30 and TRBJ1-6, reads SQTIHQWPATLVQPVGSPLSLECTVEGTSNPNLYWYRQAAGRGLQLLFYSVGIGQISSEVPQNLSASRPQDRQFILSSKKLLLSDSGFYLCACSTGGVSYNSPLHFGNGTRLTVT.

The rearrangement links TRBV7-9 to TRBJ2-2, with TRBD1 matching over 8 bases. Germline CDR1 and CDR2: SEHNR and FQNEAQ (reference sequence). The J segment lost 6 bases and the V segment lost 6 bases, leaving 6 bases of the junction unmatched. The CDR3 length is 14 residues. The CDR3: CASRKDRVPGELFF. As DNA, the CDR3 is TGTGCCAGCAGAAAGGACAGGGTTCCCGGGGAGCTGTTTTTT.

V is TRBV28 and J is TRBJ1-2; D might be TRBD1 (5 bases). CDR1 is MDHEN, CDR2 SYDVKM, per germline. The CDR3 spans 13 residues. Trimming shortened V by 4 bases and J by 7 bases, and 13 bases separated the two germline ends. The CDR3 DNA reads as TGTGCCAGCAGTTCCGGGACTTTCGGTGGCTACACCTTC. Its protein is CASSSGTFGGYTF.

In this sample, this clone turned up a few times. V and J are TRBV4-3 and TRBJ1-2, with TRBD1 as a possible D gene (5 bases). The germline V and J ends were trimmed by 0 bases and 4 bases, with 15 bases remaining between them. The CDR3 spans 16 residues. CDR1 is LGHNA and CDR2 is YSLEER in the germline V gene. The CDR3 protein is CASSQDFAGVPYGYTF. The CDR3 nucleotides read TGCGCCAGCAGCCAAGATTTCGCGGGGGTCCCCTATGGCTACACCTTC.

This clone was seen only a few times. V usage is TRBV5-5 and J usage is TRBJ1-6, with 7 bases aligning to TRBD1. J was trimmed by 9 bases and V by 4 bases; bases with no gene match: 7. Germline lookup yields CDR1 SGHKS and CDR2 YYEKEE (reference sequence). The CDR3 is 14 residues long. The CDR3 DNA follows: TGTGCCAGCAGCCCCGGGACAGTGGGTTCACCCCTCCACTTT. This translates into CASSPGTVGSPLHF.

The chain joins TRBV7-2 to TRBJ2-3; weak D call: TRBD2 (7 bases). This CDR3 is built from 14 residues. Germline CDR1 and CDR2: SGHTA and FQGNSA. V dropped 2 bases and J dropped 3 bases, with 9 bases sitting between them. The CDR3 reads CASSLRGATDTQYF. The CDR3 DNA follows: TGTGCCAGCAGCTTACGGGGGGCGACAGATACGCAGTATTTT.

This sequence joins TRBV5-1 and TRBJ2-5, with D perhaps matching TRBD1 (5 bases). Germline values: CDR1 SGHRS, CDR2 YFSETQ. The V end lost 3 bases, the J end lost 5 bases, and 14 bases lay between the germline ends. CDR3 length: 14 residues. In nucleotides, the CDR3 is TGCGCCAGCAGCTCTGCCAGGGCGGACGAGACCCAGTACTTC. Translating it yields CASSSARADETQYF.